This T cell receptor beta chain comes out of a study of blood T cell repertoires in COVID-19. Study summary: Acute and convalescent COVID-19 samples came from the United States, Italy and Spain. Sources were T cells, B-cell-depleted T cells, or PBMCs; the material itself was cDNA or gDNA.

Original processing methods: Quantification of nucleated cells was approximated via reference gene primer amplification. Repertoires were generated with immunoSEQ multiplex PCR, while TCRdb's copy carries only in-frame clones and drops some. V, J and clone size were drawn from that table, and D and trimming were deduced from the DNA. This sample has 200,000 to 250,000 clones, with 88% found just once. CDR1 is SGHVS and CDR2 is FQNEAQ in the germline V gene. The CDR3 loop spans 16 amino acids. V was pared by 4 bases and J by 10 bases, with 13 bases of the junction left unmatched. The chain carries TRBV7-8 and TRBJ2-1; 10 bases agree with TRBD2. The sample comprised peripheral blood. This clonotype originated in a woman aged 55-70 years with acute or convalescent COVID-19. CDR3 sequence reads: CASSSRRLAGVREQFF. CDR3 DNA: TGTGCCAGCAGCTCAAGGCGGCTAGCGGGAGTACGGGAGCAGTTCTTC. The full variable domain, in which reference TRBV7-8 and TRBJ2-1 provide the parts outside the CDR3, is GAGVSQSPRYKVAKRGQDVALRCDPISGHVSLFWYQQALGQGPEFLTYFQNEAQLDKSGLPSDRFFAERPEGSVSTLKIQRTQQEDSAVYLCASSSRRLAGVREQFFGPGTRLTVL.